A selection of T cell receptor beta chains follows, all from one sample in a study of radiotherapy plus CTLA-4 blockade in lung cancer. TCRdb's table, derived via immunoSEQ multiplex PCR, lists solely in-frame clones and lacks some. The table lists some 51,000 clones, about 85% of them singletons. The sample here was peripheral blood, taken from a patient treated with radiotherapy plus ipilimumab. Every receptor here comes from a human donor with non-small cell lung cancer who had a complete response to radiotherapy plus ipilimumab. Each CDR3 is given with its conserved first and last residue. A D gene is named only where the DNA matches it firmly. A clone size is listed for some rows: how often the clone was seen (once, few, many), or a class if it is expanded.

.	TRBD1	TRBV5-4	TRBJ1-1	TGTGCCAGCAGCTTGGACAGGGGACCATACACTGAAGCTTTCTTT	CASSLDRGPYTEAFF
.	TRBD1	TRBV7-7	TRBJ1-2	TGTGCTAGCAGCCCACTACAGGGGGGCTACTATGGCTACACCTTC	CASSPLQGGYYGYTF
.	TRBD2	TRBV2	TRBJ2-1	TGTGCCAGCAGAGGGACTAGCGGGAGTAATGAGCAGTTCTTC	CASRGTSGSNEQFF
few	.	TRBV21-1	TRBJ2-1	TGTGCCAGCTATAGAACAGGGTACAATGAGCAGTTCTTC	CASYRTGYNEQFF
medium-sized	.	TRBV5-1	TRBJ2-4	TGCGCCAGCAGCTTAGGACTATCAAAAAACATTCAGTACTTC	CASSLGLSKNIQYF
.	TRBD1	TRBV7-2	TRBJ2-3	TGTGCCAGCAGCACACGGGACAGGAGCACAGATACGCAGTATTTT	CASSTRDRSTDTQYF
.	TRBD1	TRBV5-4	TRBJ2-7	TGTGCCAGCAGCGCCCGACAGGGGGCCTACGAGCAGTACTTC	CASSARQGAYEQYF
.	.	TRBV5-1	TRBJ1-3	TGCGCCAGCAGCCCGTCCACTCCTAGCTCTGGAAACACCATATATTTT	CASSPSTPSSGNTIYF
.	.	TRBV15	TRBJ2-5	TGTGCCACCAGCAGAGATCCCAGGGCCGAGACCCAGTACTTC	CATSRDPRAETQYF
.	.	TRBV29-1	TRBJ1-1	TGCAGCGCCCCACTAGGAGGGAACACTGAAGCTTTCTTT	CSAPLGGNTEAFF
.	.	TRBV30	TRBJ1-1	TGTGCCTGGAGTGTTGGCGAGCGGACTGAAGCTTTCTTT	CAWSVGERTEAFF
.	TRBD2	TRBV4-3	TRBJ2-2	TGCGCCAGCAGCCAAGACTTCCGACTAGCGGGGGAGCTGTTTTTT	CASSQDFRLAGELFF
.	.	TRBV19	TRBJ2-5	TGTGCCAGTAGTATGATCCAGGCCCAAGAGACCCAGTACTTC	CASSMIQAQETQYF
once	.	TRBV30	TRBJ1-6	TGTGCCTGGAGGGACAAACCTAATTCCCCCCTCCACTTT	CAWRDKPNSPLHF
.	TRBD2	TRBV6-5	TRBJ2-5	TGTGCCAGCAGTTACTCCCTAGCGGGAAAGCAGTACTTC	CASSYSLAGKQYF
.	.	TRBV29-1	TRBJ2-3	TGCAGCGTTGGGCGGGCAGATACGCAGTATTTT	CSVGRADTQYF
.	.	TRBV7-2	TRBJ1-1	TGTGCCAGCAGCTCAATTGACCAGGGGGAAGCTTTCTTT	CASSSIDQGEAFF
.	TRBD1	TRBV5-1	TRBJ2-3	TGCGCCAGCAGCCCGCAGCCGGGACAGACGGATACGCAGTATTTT	CASSPQPGQTDTQYF
.	TRBD1	TRBV28	TRBJ1-1	TGTGCCAGCGGAAAACAGGGGCCGGGCACTGAAGCTTTCTTT	CASGKQGPGTEAFF
.	TRBD2	TRBV4-1	TRBJ2-4	TGCGTCAGCAGCCAGGGGACTAGTTCTGGGGGAAACATTCAGTACTTC	CVSSQGTSSGGNIQYF
.	.	TRBV7-9	TRBJ1-5	TGTGCCAGCAGCAGCGACGGTCAGCCCCAGCATTTT	CASSSDGQPQHF
.	.	TRBV27	TRBJ1-3	TGTGCCAGCAGTTCCCTGACAGGAAACACCATATATTTT	CASSSLTGNTIYF
.	TRBD2	TRBV2	TRBJ2-2	TGTGCCAGCAGGGCTAGCGGGGCGAACACCGGGGAGCTGTTTTTT	CASRASGANTGELFF
.	TRBD2	TRBV5-1	TRBJ2-1	TGCGCCAGCAGCTTGAGGACGGGAGGGGGTGAGCAGTTCTTC	CASSLRTGGGEQFF
.	.	TRBV7-2	TRBJ1-2	TGTGCCAGCAGCCCGAACCAACTGACAGCGAACTATGGCTACACCTTC	CASSPNQLTANYGYTF
few	.	TRBV2	TRBJ2-7	TGTGCCAGCACCAAAGAGCAGGGTATCCACGAGCAGTACTTC	CASTKEQGIHEQYF
.	.	TRBV27	TRBJ1-2	TGTGCCAGCAGGGCTTTGGGGGGACGATTAGGTGGCTACACCTTC	CASRALGGRLGGYTF
once	TRBD2	TRBV19	TRBJ2-7	TGTGCCAGTAGTCCCCCCGGGACTAGCGGGGGATACGAGCAGTACTTC	CASSPPGTSGGYEQYF